One sample yielded the 18 T cell receptor beta chains listed below, sequenced in a study of blood T cell repertoires in COVID-19. The method was immunoSEQ multiplex PCR; TCRdb's version includes in-frame clones alone and lacks a portion of them. This table has over 200,000 clones, 87% appearing once. The source material was peripheral blood. These receptors were collected from a woman younger than 35 who had recovered from COVID-19.

The chain links TRBV28 to TRBJ1-1; the D gene is possibly TRBD1 (5 bases). Per germline, CDR1 MDHEN and CDR2 SYDVKM. This CDR3 region has 14 residues. The V and J ends lost 2 bases and 6 bases respectively, with 13 bases between them. The CDR3 loop is CASSLRQLRAEAFF. CDR3 sequence (DNA): TGTGCCAGCAGTTTAAGACAGCTTCGCGCTGAAGCTTTCTTT.

This chain connects TRBV2 to TRBJ1-5, with D perhaps TRBD1 (5 bases). The CDR3 contains 16 residues. The germline V gene encodes CDR1 SNHLY and CDR2 FYNNEI. Trimming removed 6 bases at V and 11 bases at J, with 26 bases between. The CDR3: CASSNSGLLRAMAQHF. The CDR3, as DNA: TGTGCCAGCAGCAATTCGGGACTCCTTAGAGCAATGGCCCAGCATTTT.

The chain has TRBV5-6 and TRBJ2-2; D is possibly TRBD1 (8 bases). Germline lookup yields CDR1 SGHDT and CDR2 YYEEEE. This CDR3 has 15 amino acids. The germline V and J ends were trimmed by 4 bases and 6 bases, with 16 bases remaining between them. The CDR3 coding sequence is TGTGCCAGCAGCGGGTGGACAGGGAGGGCCGGGGAGCTGTTTTTT. This sequence encodes CASSGWTGRAGELFF.

The J gene is TRBJ2-2, the V gene TRBV7-9, with D possibly being TRBD1 (5 bases). Per the germline V gene, CDR1 is SEHNR and CDR2 is FQNEAQ (reference sequence). This CDR3 is built from 16 residues. V lost 5 bases to trimming and J lost 3 bases, with 16 bases between them. CDR3 nucleotide sequence: TGTGCCAGCAGCCATGACCAGGGAAGGTACACCGGGGAGCTGTTTTTT. This sequence encodes CASSHDQGRYTGELFF.

The chain recombines TRBV12-5 with TRBJ2-1, with unresolved D. Looked up from germline, CDR1 is LGHNT and CDR2 is FRNRAP. This CDR3 is built from 13 residues. V lost 5 bases, J lost 6 bases, and 11 bases lay in between. CDR3 DNA sequence: TGTGCTAGTGGTGACTTCGGATTCAATGAGCAGTTCTTC. Translated: CASGDFGFNEQFF.

The chain links TRBV15 to TRBJ1-1, with D possibly TRBD1 on 5 matching bases. Trimming cost V 2 bases and J 0 bases, with 13 bases left between them. Germline CDR1 LNHNV, CDR2 YYDKDF (reference sequence). The CDR3 contains 16 residues. The CDR3 spells CATSRPVDSLNTEAFF. CDR3 nucleotides: TGTGCCACCAGCAGACCGGTCGACAGTCTGAACACTGAAGCTTTCTTT. The full variable domain, rest sourced from reference TRBV15 and TRBJ1-1, is DAMVIQNPRYQVTQFGKPVTLSCSQTLNHNVMYWYQQKSSQAPKLLFHYYDKDFNNEADTPDNFQSRRPNTSFCFLDIRSPGLGDTAMYLCATSRPVDSLNTEAFFGQGTRLTVV.

The chain joins TRBV3-1 (or the pseudogene TRBV3-2) to TRBJ2-3; a possible D gene is TRBD1 (7 bases). The CDR3 extends over 16 amino acids. The V gene's germline CDR1 is LGHDT and CDR2 YNNKEL (reference sequence). Trimming took off 0 bases at V and 3 bases at J, with 13 bases between the two ends. This CDR3 is CASSQEMAGGTDTQYF. The CDR3 bases are TGTGCCAGCAGCCAAGAGATGGCAGGGGGGACAGATACGCAGTATTTT.

This clone has only one observation. The chain couples TRBV18 to TRBJ2-7, with 14 bases aligning to TRBD2. The CDR3 length is 15 residues. Germline CDR1 and CDR2: KGHSH and LQKENI. V gave up 6 bases and J gave up 7 bases; unmatched junction bases: 8. The CDR3 bases are TGTGCCAGCTCCCGGGGACTAGCGGGAGCGGAAGAGCAGTACTTC. Amino acid sequence: CASSRGLAGAEEQYF.

V gene TRBV5-1 combines with J gene TRBJ1-4, with TRBD1 matching over 7 bases. The CDR3 totals 13 residues. V gave up 2 bases and J gave up 8 bases; unmatched junction bases: 3. In germline, CDR1 is SGHRS, CDR2 YFSETQ. This CDR3 is CASSLTGEEKLFF. The CDR3 bases are TGCGCCAGCAGCTTAACAGGGGAAGAAAAACTGTTTTTT.

This chain joins TRBV6-5 and TRBJ2-5, with 8 positions matching TRBD2. V shed 5 bases, J shed 5 bases, and the junction held 7 bases outside the gene matches. This CDR3 spans 14 amino acids. CDR1 is MNHEY and CDR2 is SVGAGI in the germline V gene. In DNA, the CDR3 is TGTGCCAGCAGTCTCGGGGGGGCGGTGGAGACCCAGTACTTC. Encoded protein: CASSLGGAVETQYF.

This clone occurred many times. The genes are TRBV5-1 and TRBJ2-7; D is perhaps TRBD1 (5 bases). The CDR3 spans 12 residues. CDR1 and CDR2 from the germline V gene are SGHRS and YFSETQ. Trimming pared 4 bases from V and 2 bases from J, leaving 7 bases between. The CDR3 sequence is CASSRQTYEQYF. The DNA of the CDR3 is TGCGCCAGCAGCAGACAGACCTACGAGCAGTACTTC.

The V call is TRBV5-1, the J call TRBJ2-5, with D perhaps TRBD2 (6 bases). Trimming left V 3 bases short and J 2 bases short, with 17 bases between. This CDR3 is built from 16 residues. Germline CDR1 is SGHRS and CDR2 is YFSETQ. The CDR3 region is CASSSSLSAGQETQYF. DNA of the CDR3: TGCGCCAGCAGCTCTTCATTAAGTGCGGGACAAGAGACCCAGTACTTC. The variable domain in full, with the rest retrieved from reference TRBV5-1 and TRBJ2-5, is KAGVTQTPRYLIKTRGQQVTLSCSPISGHRSVSWYQQTPGQGLQFLFEYFSETQRNKGNFPGRFSGRQFSNSRSEMNVSTLELGDSALYLCASSSSLSAGQETQYFGPGTRLLVL.

The chain joins TRBV7-9 to TRBJ2-5; a weak D match, TRBD2 (5 bases). CDR1 is SEHNR and CDR2 is FQNEAQ in the germline V gene (reference sequence). With 11 bases removed from V and 3 bases from J, the gap between germline ends came to 16 bases. The CDR3 totals 13 residues. The CDR3 protein is CAGGRLAEETQYF. CDR3 nucleotide sequence: TGTGCCGGCGGCCGGCTAGCCGAAGAGACCCAGTACTTC. The complete variable domain, with remaining parts taken from reference TRBV7-9 and TRBJ2-5, reads DTGVSQNPRHKITKRGQNVTFRCDPISEHNRLYWYRQTLGQGPEFLTYFQNEAQLEKSRLLSDRFSAERPKGSFSTLEIQRTEQGDSAMYLCAGGRLAEETQYFGPGTRLLVL.

The chain carries TRBV29-1 and TRBJ1-1; D remains unclear. The CDR3 loop spans 13 amino acids. Trimming took 4 bases from V and 2 from J, leaving 11 bases between them. CDR1 is SQVTM and CDR2 is ANQGSEA in the germline V gene. The CDR3 is CSVVTASNTEAFF. CDR3 DNA sequence: TGCAGCGTTGTCACAGCTTCCAACACTGAAGCTTTCTTT.

This clone showed up just a few times. The chain employs TRBV7-6 and TRBJ2-1; 13 positions agree with TRBD2. J was trimmed by 6 bases and V by 5 bases; bases with no gene match: 4. Germline assignment: CDR1 SGHVS and CDR2 FNYEAQ. The length of the CDR3 is 15 residues. This chain's CDR3 is CASSVGLAGVNEQFF. The CDR3 nucleotides are TGTGCCAGCAGCGTAGGACTAGCGGGAGTCAATGAGCAGTTCTTC.

The CDR3 is CASSYFAGGGLAGAYEQYF. DNA for the CDR3: TGTGCCAGCAGTTACTTTGCAGGGGGAGGACTAGCGGGAGCTTACGAGCAGTACTTC. The chain links TRBV6-2 or TRBV6-3 to TRBJ2-7; 13 nucleotides match TRBD2. The V gene's germline CDR1 is MNHEY and CDR2 SVGEGT. J was trimmed by 4 bases and V by 1 base; bases with no gene match: 13. The CDR3 is 19 amino acids.

This clone appeared a few times. V gene TRBV9 combines with J gene TRBJ2-7; TRBD2 matches 12 bases. V gave up 3 bases and J gave up 3 bases; unmatched junction bases: 7. From germline, CDR1 is SGDLS and CDR2 YYNGEE. This CDR3 spans 16 amino acids. CDR3 loop: CASSAAGLAGFYEQYF. CDR3 nucleotide sequence: TGTGCCAGCAGCGCCGCCGGACTAGCGGGATTCTACGAGCAGTACTTC.

CDR3 amino acids: CASSAQGDQPQHF. The CDR3 coding sequence is TGTGCCAGCAGCGCGCAGGGCGATCAGCCCCAGCATTTT. The chain couples TRBV11-2 to TRBJ1-5; perhaps TRBD1 as D (5 bases). Germline V gives CDR1 SGHAT, CDR2 FQNNGV. This CDR3 is built from 13 residues. The germline V and J ends were trimmed by 5 bases and 5 bases, with 10 bases remaining between them.